Here is one TCR beta chain with its context. Antigen: not known. The data originate from a study of graft-versus-host responses after intestinal transplantation. Study overall: Every recipient had anti-thymocyte globulin induction and about three years of tacrolimus plus steroids.

Sequencing was performed with immunoSEQ multiplex PCR; in TCRdb, only in-frame clones are kept and a portion is missing. The data hold over 45,000 clones, with 70% to 90% observed a single time. The ends lost 6 bases at V and 3 bases at J; junction bases unmatched: 10. There are 16 residues in the CDR3. Germline V gene data show CDR1 as KGHSH and CDR2 as LQKENI. The clonotype comes from a human donor who was the organ donor for an intestinal transplant. The chain joins TRBV18 to TRBJ2-2; the match to TRBD2 covers 7 bases. This specimen consisted of unstimulated CD4+ T cells sorted from spleen or lymph node cells, obtained before transplant. The CDR3: CASSTSSSGYTGELFF. CDR3 coding DNA: TGTGCCAGCTCGACCAGTTCTAGCGGCTACACCGGGGAGCTGTTTTTT.